A selection of T cell receptor beta chains follows, all from one sample in a study of shared clonotypes between healthy human individuals. Measured with immunoSEQ multiplex PCR; TCRdb has only the in-frame clones, and not every one. The sample records 550,000 to 800,000 clones, around 67% being singletons. Sequenced material: memory CD4+ T cells sorted from blood. All receptors derive from a woman in her twenties or thirties in good health. The CDR3 runs from the conserved cysteine through the conserved F or W. A D gene is named only where the DNA matches it firmly. Not every row has a clone size; where given, it reads once, few, many or a size class.

j_gene: TRBJ1-5
abundance: .
v_gene: TRBV19
d_gene: TRBD1
CDR3aa: CASSLGQYSNQPQHF
CDR3nt: TGTGCCAGTAGCTTGGGACAGTATAGCAATCAGCCCCAGCATTTT

j_gene: TRBJ2-1
abundance: .
v_gene: TRBV28
d_gene: TRBD2
CDR3aa: CASSPTGGSYNEQFF
CDR3nt: TGTGCCAGCAGTCCAACGGGGGGTTCCTACAATGAGCAGTTCTTC

j_gene: TRBJ2-3
abundance: .
v_gene: TRBV5-1
d_gene: .
CDR3aa: CASSARLGSDTQYF
CDR3nt: TGCGCCAGCAGCGCCAGACTAGGATCGGATACGCAGTATTTT

j_gene: TRBJ1-3
abundance: .
v_gene: TRBV6-5
d_gene: .
CDR3aa: CASSWELGSGNTIYF
CDR3nt: TGTGCCAGCAGTTGGGAGCTCGGCTCTGGAAACACCATATATTTT

j_gene: TRBJ2-2
abundance: .
v_gene: TRBV2
d_gene: TRBD2
CDR3aa: CASRGTSGTGELFF
CDR3nt: TGTGCCAGCAGGGGGACTAGCGGGACCGGGGAGCTGTTTTTT

j_gene: TRBJ2-2
abundance: .
v_gene: TRBV5-1
d_gene: TRBD2
CDR3aa: CASSYQAGSGTGELFF
CDR3nt: TGCGCCAGCAGCTACCAAGCGGGAAGCGGCACCGGGGAGCTGTTTTTT

j_gene: TRBJ1-3
abundance: .
v_gene: TRBV29-1
d_gene: .
CDR3aa: CSGGVAGNTIYF
CDR3nt: TGCAGCGGGGGGGTGGCTGGAAACACCATATATTTT

j_gene: TRBJ2-3
abundance: .
v_gene: TRBV7-2
d_gene: TRBD2
CDR3aa: CASSLGLTSGPFTDTQYF
CDR3nt: TGTGCCAGCAGCTTAGGCCTGACTAGCGGTCCGTTCACAGATACGCAGTATTTT

j_gene: TRBJ1-3
abundance: once
v_gene: TRBV11-2
d_gene: .
CDR3aa: CASKGASTIYF
CDR3nt: TGTGCCTCGAAAGGGGCTAGCACCATATATTTT

j_gene: TRBJ2-1
abundance: once
v_gene: TRBV5-1
d_gene: .
CDR3aa: CASSVSSGEYNEQFF
CDR3nt: TGCGCCAGCTCCGTTAGTAGCGGAGAATACAATGAGCAGTTCTTC

j_gene: TRBJ2-1
abundance: once
v_gene: TRBV18
d_gene: TRBD2
CDR3aa: CASLTSQRVTNEQFF
CDR3nt: TGTGCCAGCCTGACTAGCCAGCGGGTAACCAATGAGCAGTTCTTC

j_gene: TRBJ1-1
abundance: .
v_gene: TRBV2
d_gene: .
CDR3aa: CASSEEGNTEAFF
CDR3nt: TGTGCCAGCAGTGAAGAGGGGAACACTGAAGCTTTCTTT

j_gene: TRBJ2-1
abundance: .
v_gene: TRBV27
d_gene: TRBD2
CDR3aa: CASSPRLAGLTYNEQFF
CDR3nt: TGTGCCAGCAGTCCCCGACTAGCGGGACTGACCTACAATGAGCAGTTCTTC

j_gene: TRBJ2-1
abundance: .
v_gene: TRBV4-1
d_gene: TRBD1
CDR3aa: CASSQDPGGSSYNEQFF
CDR3nt: TGCGCCAGCAGCCAAGACCCAGGGGGCAGCTCCTACAATGAGCAGTTCTTC

j_gene: TRBJ1-4
abundance: few
v_gene: TRBV28
d_gene: .
CDR3aa: CASSLQQGDTNEKLFF
CDR3nt: TGTGCCAGCAGTTTACAACAGGGAGATACTAATGAAAAACTGTTTTTT

j_gene: TRBJ1-2
abundance: many
v_gene: TRBV27
d_gene: TRBD1
CDR3aa: CASKQGYGYTF
CDR3nt: TGTGCCAGTAAACAGGGGTATGGCTACACCTTC

j_gene: TRBJ2-1
abundance: .
v_gene: TRBV6-1
d_gene: .
CDR3aa: CASSEGTTTYNEQFF
CDR3nt: TGTGCCAGCAGTGAAGGGACAACTACTTACAATGAGCAGTTCTTC

j_gene: TRBJ2-2
abundance: .
v_gene: TRBV29-1
d_gene: TRBD1
CDR3aa: CSVGQDRSPGELFF
CDR3nt: TGCAGCGTGGGACAGGATCGGAGCCCCGGGGAGCTGTTTTTT

j_gene: TRBJ2-5
abundance: .
v_gene: TRBV30
d_gene: TRBD1
CDR3aa: CAWAAQGAQEQYF
CDR3nt: TGTGCCTGGGCAGCACAGGGGGCCCAAGAGCAGTACTTC

j_gene: TRBJ2-7
abundance: .
v_gene: TRBV29-1
d_gene: .
CDR3aa: CSAERDDGYEQYF
CDR3nt: TGCAGCGCTGAACGGGATGATGGATACGAGCAGTACTTC

j_gene: TRBJ2-3
abundance: once
v_gene: TRBV6-1
d_gene: .
CDR3aa: CASSEFGDTDTQYF
CDR3nt: TGTGCCAGCAGTGAATTTGGAGACACAGATACGCAGTATTTT

j_gene: TRBJ2-2
abundance: .
v_gene: TRBV7-2
d_gene: TRBD1
CDR3aa: CASSPTPDRGPGELFF
CDR3nt: TGTGCCAGCAGCCCAACCCCGGACAGGGGACCCGGGGAGCTGTTTTTT

j_gene: TRBJ1-5
abundance: once
v_gene: TRBV2
d_gene: TRBD1
CDR3aa: CASTTGANQPQHF
CDR3nt: TGTGCCAGCACTACAGGGGCCAATCAGCCCCAGCATTTT

j_gene: TRBJ2-1
abundance: .
v_gene: TRBV14
d_gene: TRBD2
CDR3aa: CASSAQLAGGYEQFF
CDR3nt: TGTGCCAGCAGCGCTCAACTAGCGGGGGGGTATGAGCAGTTCTTC

j_gene: TRBJ2-1
abundance: few
v_gene: TRBV14
d_gene: .
CDR3aa: CASSLRGRYNEQFF
CDR3nt: TGTGCCAGCAGCCTCCGTGGGCGCTACAATGAGCAGTTCTTC

j_gene: TRBJ2-7
abundance: few
v_gene: TRBV11-2
d_gene: .
CDR3aa: CASSLFGTSMYEQYF
CDR3nt: TGTGCCAGCAGCTTATTCGGGACTTCGATGTACGAGCAGTACTTC

j_gene: TRBJ1-2
abundance: .
v_gene: TRBV30
d_gene: .
CDR3aa: CAWSRSGVGKNYGYTF
CDR3nt: TGTGCCTGGAGTCGGAGCGGGGTGGGAAAGAACTATGGCTACACCTTC

j_gene: TRBJ2-5
abundance: .
v_gene: TRBV5-4
d_gene: TRBD2
CDR3aa: CASSRGLAEETQYF
CDR3nt: TGTGCCAGCAGCCGGGGACTAGCGGAAGAGACCCAGTACTTC

j_gene: TRBJ2-7
abundance: .
v_gene: TRBV19
d_gene: .
CDR3aa: CASSTQGGYEQYF
CDR3nt: TGTGCCAGTAGTACCCAAGGGGGCTACGAGCAGTACTTC

j_gene: TRBJ2-7
abundance: .
v_gene: TRBV28
d_gene: .
CDR3aa: CASSFGVATSNFYEQYF
CDR3nt: TGTGCCAGCAGTTTTGGAGTAGCCACATCAAACTTTTACGAGCAGTACTTC

j_gene: TRBJ1-3
abundance: .
v_gene: TRBV5-1
d_gene: .
CDR3aa: CASSPTTQGSGNTIYF
CDR3nt: TGCGCCAGCAGCCCGACGACGCAGGGATCTGGAAACACCATATATTTT

j_gene: TRBJ1-4
abundance: .
v_gene: TRBV6-6
d_gene: TRBD1
CDR3aa: CASRETGQSNEKLFF
CDR3nt: TGTGCCAGCAGAGAGACGGGACAGTCTAATGAAAAACTGTTTTTT

j_gene: TRBJ2-3
abundance: .
v_gene: TRBV19
d_gene: TRBD2
CDR3aa: CASSTSGSPDTQYF
CDR3nt: TGTGCCAGTAGTACTAGCGGGAGCCCAGATACGCAGTATTTT

j_gene: TRBJ2-7
abundance: .
v_gene: TRBV11-3
d_gene: .
CDR3aa: CASSSGREGFEQYF
CDR3nt: TGTGCCAGCAGCTCGGGCAGGGAAGGGTTCGAGCAGTACTTC

j_gene: TRBJ1-4
abundance: .
v_gene: TRBV28
d_gene: .
CDR3aa: CASSSSPNEKLFF
CDR3nt: TGTGCCAGCAGTTCTAGCCCCAATGAAAAACTGTTTTTT

j_gene: TRBJ1-2
abundance: many
v_gene: TRBV28
d_gene: .
CDR3aa: CATGGAAYGYTF
CDR3nt: TGTGCCACGGGGGGGGCCGCCTATGGCTACACCTTC

j_gene: TRBJ1-5
abundance: .
v_gene: TRBV28
d_gene: .
CDR3aa: CASSLGGFGYQPQHF
CDR3nt: TGTGCCAGCAGTCTAGGGGGTTTTGGCTATCAGCCCCAGCATTTT

j_gene: TRBJ2-3
abundance: .
v_gene: TRBV7-2
d_gene: TRBD2
CDR3aa: CASSRRLAGRLTDTQYF
CDR3nt: TGTGCCAGCAGCCGGAGACTAGCGGGACGTCTCACAGATACGCAGTATTTT

j_gene: TRBJ1-1
abundance: once
v_gene: TRBV6-1
d_gene: .
CDR3aa: CASSEMGGTPNEAFF
CDR3nt: TGTGCCAGCAGTGAGATGGGGGGAACACCCAACGAAGCTTTCTTT

j_gene: TRBJ2-1
abundance: .
v_gene: TRBV9
d_gene: TRBD2
CDR3aa: CASSLAGSYNEQFF
CDR3nt: TGTGCCAGCAGCCTAGCGGGGTCCTACAATGAGCAGTTCTTC

j_gene: TRBJ2-1
abundance: .
v_gene: TRBV27
d_gene: TRBD1
CDR3aa: CASRPGQGVNEQFF
CDR3nt: TGTGCCAGCAGACCGGGACAGGGGGTGAATGAGCAGTTCTTC

j_gene: TRBJ1-5
abundance: .
v_gene: TRBV5-1
d_gene: .
CDR3aa: CASSLDGTKHQPQHF
CDR3nt: TGCGCCAGCAGCCTAGACGGGACAAAGCATCAGCCCCAGCATTTT